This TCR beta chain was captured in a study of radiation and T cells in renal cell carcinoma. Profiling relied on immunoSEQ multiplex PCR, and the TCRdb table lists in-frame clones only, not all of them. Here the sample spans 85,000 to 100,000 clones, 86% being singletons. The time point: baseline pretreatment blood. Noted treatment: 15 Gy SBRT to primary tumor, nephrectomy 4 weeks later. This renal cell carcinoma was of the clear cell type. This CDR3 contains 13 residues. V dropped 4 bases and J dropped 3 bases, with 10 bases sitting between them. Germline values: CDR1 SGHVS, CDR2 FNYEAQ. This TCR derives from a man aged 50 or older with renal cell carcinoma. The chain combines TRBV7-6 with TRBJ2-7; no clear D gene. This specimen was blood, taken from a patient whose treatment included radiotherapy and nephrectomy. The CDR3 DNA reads TGTGCCAGCAGCTCAACGAACCTCTACGAGCAGTACTTC. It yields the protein CASSSTNLYEQYF.